This T cell receptor beta chain was captured in a study of cytomegalovirus exposure and HLA in healthy donors. Whole-study findings and limits: Three CMV-associated chains proved CMV antigen-specific in vitro. Despite most TCR sequences being rare, some public TCRs occurred in many donors. Later work associated 16,951 TCR beta sequences with HLA alleles at 0.05 false discovery rate.

Researchers ran the PCR with 60 Vbeta and 13 Jbeta primers. Some clones are missing from TCRdb's copy, which holds only in-frame ones; the method was immunoSEQ multiplex PCR. The table records approximately 150,000 clones, over 70% of them present only once. CDR1 is SGHDT and CDR2 is YYEEEE in the germline V gene. V was pared by 0 bases and J by 5 bases, with 3 bases of the junction left unmatched. The CDR3 sequence is 15 residues long. Comment on this clone: The antigen is undetermined.

The clonotype originates from a woman in her 40s in good health and CMV-seronegative. The chain joins TRBV5-6 to TRBJ2-3, with 10 nucleotides matching TRBD1. Sequences were obtained from PBMCs. CDR3 DNA: TGTGCCAGCAGCTTGGGACAGGGGGCAGGAGATACGCAGTATTTT. Its protein product is CASSLGQGAGDTQYF.